The 32 T cell receptor beta chains given below trace back to one sample, sequenced in a study of CD8+CD57+ T cells in acquired aplastic anemia. It was genomic DNA that served as the template for profiling TCR beta VDJ and CDR3. In TCRdb, the reads were re-called with MiXCR into one record per CDR3 protein. The sample lists 65,000 to 85,000 distinct CDR3 sequences; approximately 50% were seen once. Material for sequencing was sorted CD4+, CD8+, or CD8+CD57+ T cells (not recorded which) from PBMCs. These receptor sequences come from a human donor in good health, serving as a control.

Ten or more counts support this clonotype. V and J are TRBV5-8 and TRBJ1-2; D is unresolved. The CDR3 has 15 residues. V was clipped by 3 bases and J by 8 bases, with 20 bases between them. Germline lookup yields CDR1 SGHTS and CDR2 YDEGEE. The CDR3 sequence is CASSSAGWDPMGYTF. CDR3 bases: TGTGCCAGCAGCTCAGCCGGGTGGGATCCTATGGGCTACACCTTC.

V gene TRBV7-9 combines with J gene TRBJ1-2, with D maybe TRBD1 (5 bases). Trimming took 10 bases from V and 8 from J, leaving 17 bases between them. Germline-derived CDR1 and CDR2 are SEHNR and FQNEAQ (reference sequence). The CDR3 has 12 amino acids. The chain's CDR3 is CAIVGRVRGYTF. The CDR3 coding sequence is TGTGCCATAGTGGGACGAGTACGCGGCTACACCTTC.

J is TRBJ2-5 and V is TRBV19; D is unclear. CDR3 length: 12 amino acids. The ends were cut back, 4 bases at V and 5 bases at J, with 8 bases in the middle. Germline assignment: CDR1 LNHDA and CDR2 SQIVND (reference sequence). The CDR3 region has the DNA TGTGCCAGTAGTAGGGATACGGAGACCCAGTACTTC. This translates into CASSRDTETQYF. The full variable domain, with the rest looked up from reference TRBV19 and TRBJ2-5, is DGGITQSPKYLFRKEGQNVTLSCEQNLNHDAMYWYRQDPGQGLRLIYYSQIVNDFQKGDIAEGYSVSREKKESFPLTVTSAQKNPTAFYLCASSRDTETQYFGPGTRLLVL.

This chain links TRBV7-3 with TRBJ1-1; D uncertain. The CDR3 totals 12 residues. Trimming removed 5 bases from V and 7 bases from J, with 11 bases in between. Germline V gene data show CDR1 as SGHTA and CDR2 as FQGTGA. The CDR3 bases are TGTGCCAGCAGCCAAGGCGGTGGTGAAGCTTTCTTT. Protein product: CASSQGGGEAFF.

In the case of this clonotype: This may arise from a read error, as a much more abundant clone is one base away. This chain joins TRBV3-1 and TRBJ2-5, with D possibly TRBD2 on 6 matching bases. Germline values: CDR1 LGHDT, CDR2 YNNKEL (reference sequence). This CDR3 region has 15 residues. The ends were cut back, 5 bases at V and 2 bases at J, with 15 bases in the middle. CDR3 DNA: TGTGCCAGCAGCGAGGGAGGAATCCTACAAGAGACCCAGTACTTC. Its translation is CASSEGGILQETQYF.

V usage is TRBV29-1 and J usage is TRBJ2-7; TRBD1 aligns across 8 bases. Germline CDR1 and CDR2: SQVTM and ANQGSEA. The CDR3 is 14 residues long. With 4 bases clipped from V and 2 bases from J, the junction kept 7 bases outside the gene matches. The CDR3 reads CSVVIGQGAYEQYF. The CDR3 bases are TGCAGCGTTGTTATAGGACAGGGTGCCTACGAGCAGTACTTC.

The sample holds one count of this clonotype. The chain couples TRBV29-1 to TRBJ2-5; D uncertain. V lost 4 bases and J 3 bases, leaving 6 bases between the germline ends. CDR1 SQVTM and CDR2 ANQGSEA come from the germline V gene. The CDR3 is 11 residues long. CDR3 coding DNA: TGCAGCGTTGGGTTAGAAGAGACCCAGTACTTC. Protein: CSVGLEETQYF.

This clonotype occurred many times. This rearrangement joins TRBV27 to TRBJ2-7; 9 nucleotides line up with TRBD2. This CDR3 is built from 15 residues. Looked up from germline, CDR1 is MNHEY and CDR2 is SMNVEV (reference sequence). V gave up 3 bases and J gave up 2 bases; unmatched junction bases: 5. CDR3 loop: CASSFSAGGPYEQYF. DNA for the CDR3: TGTGCCAGCAGTTTTTCGGCGGGAGGGCCCTACGAGCAGTACTTC.

This chain joins TRBV19 and TRBJ2-1; the D gene is possibly TRBD2 (5 bases). V lost 5 bases and J lost 4, with 15 bases in between. This CDR3 contains 15 residues. The germline gives CDR1 LNHDA, CDR2 SQIVND (reference sequence). The CDR3 sequence is CASSRSRGDYNEQFF. As DNA, the CDR3 is TGTGCCAGTAGTCGATCTCGGGGAGATTACAATGAGCAGTTCTTC.

This chain uses TRBV2 with TRBJ1-6; D ambiguous. CDR1 and CDR2 from the germline V gene are SNHLY and FYNNEI. The CDR3 has 13 amino acids. V lost 0 bases to trimming and J lost 14 bases, with 11 bases between them. CDR3 loop: CASSEATVGTLHF. The DNA of the CDR3 is TGTGCCAGCAGTGAAGCCACCGTCGGGACCCTCCACTTT.

The chain couples TRBV29-1 to TRBJ2-1; 9 positions agree with TRBD2. The CDR3 runs to 14 residues. Germline-derived CDR1 and CDR2 are SQVTM and ANQGSEA. V was clipped by 6 bases and J by 4 bases; unmatched bases: 7. CDR3 nucleotides: TGCAGCGTGGCCGGGACTAGCTATTACAATGAGCAGTTCTTC. Translation gives CSVAGTSYYNEQFF.

In regard to this clonotype: It is likely a read error, because the conserved phenylalanine at the end of the CDR3 is missing. The chain couples TRBV7-9 to TRBJ1-1; D call uncertain. Looked up from germline, CDR1 is SEHNR and CDR2 is FQNEAQ (reference sequence). With 1 base removed from V and 4 bases from J, the gap between germline ends came to 7 bases. CDR3 length equals 13 residues. The CDR3 DNA reads as TGTGCCAGCAGCTTAGGGAGATGCACTGAAGCTTTCCTT. This sequence encodes CASSLGRCTEAFL.

The chain combines TRBV5-1 with TRBJ2-7; the match to TRBD1 covers 7 bases. The length of the CDR3 is 14 residues. Germline V gene lookup returns CDR1 SGHRS and CDR2 YFSETQ. The V and J ends lost 3 bases and 3 bases, in that order; junction bases with no gene match: 6. This chain's CDR3 is CASSSRQGHYEQYF. Written as DNA, the CDR3 is TGCGCCAGCAGCTCCCGACAGGGACACTACGAGCAGTACTTC. The whole variable domain, filled in from reference TRBV5-1 and TRBJ2-7, reads KAGVTQTPRYLIKTRGQQVTLSCSPISGHRSVSWYQQTPGQGLQFLFEYFSETQRNKGNFPGRFSGRQFSNSRSEMNVSTLELGDSALYLCASSSRQGHYEQYFGPGTRLTVT.

V and J are TRBV24-1 and TRBJ1-5; D gene uncertain. Germline values: CDR1 KGHDR, CDR2 SFDVKD. Trimming shortened V by 8 bases and J by 11 bases, and 9 bases separated the two germline ends. CDR3 length: 10 amino acids. Written as DNA, the CDR3 is TGTGCCACCATCCAAGGAGCCCAGCATTTT. This gives the protein CATIQGAQHF.

Concerning this clonotype: The junction differs from germline at one of its ends, possibly a read error. V gene TRBV25-1 combines with J gene TRBJ2-3, with D uncertain. The CDR3 extends over 14 amino acids. The germline gives CDR1 MGHDK, CDR2 SYGVNS. The CDR3 is CATSDWASTDTQYF. The CDR3 nucleotides are TGTGCCACCAGTGATTGGGCCTCCACAGATACGCAGTATTTT.

With regard to this clonotype: At one boundary the junction diverges from the germline segment, which might be a read error. The chain combines TRBV24-1 with TRBJ1-6; 9 nucleotides agree with TRBD1. The CDR3 runs to 14 residues. Germline-derived CDR1 and CDR2 are KGHDR and SFDVKD. CDR3 amino acids: CASSAGQGGSPLHF. DNA for the CDR3: TGTGCCAGCAGTGCGGGACAGGGAGGGTCACCCCTCCACTTT.

This clonotype was detected ten times or more. The DNA for the CDR3 is TGTGCCAGCAGCTTAGCGACTAGCGGGGGGCGTAACCACACAGATACGCAGTATTTT. It yields the protein CASSLATSGGRNHTDTQYF. This chain joins TRBV7-2 and TRBJ2-3; 13 bases map to TRBD2. Losses at the gene ends were 0 bases for V and 2 bases for J; bases not matched to a gene: 8. The CDR3 sequence is 19 residues long. Germline-derived CDR1 and CDR2 are SGHTA and FQGNSA.

There are many counts of this clonotype. V is TRBV9 and J is TRBJ2-1, with D possibly matching TRBD2 (6 bases). The CDR3 is 15 residues long. The V gene lost 1 base and the J gene lost 3 bases, with 11 bases spanning the gap. From germline, CDR1 is SGDLS and CDR2 YYNGEE. As DNA, the CDR3 is TGTGCCAGCAGCGTAACGGGGGACCTCTACAATGAGCAGTTCTTC. This encodes CASSVTGDLYNEQFF.

The chain carries TRBV10-3 and TRBJ1-3, with 7 bases identical to TRBD1. The J segment lost 4 bases and the V segment lost 2 bases, leaving 2 bases of the junction unmatched. The CDR3 contains 14 residues. Per the germline V gene, CDR1 is ENHRY and CDR2 is SYGVKD. DNA for the CDR3: TGTGCCATCAGTGAGGGCAGGGGGGGAAACACCATATATTTT. This translates into CAISEGRGGNTIYF.

This clonotype is deemed medium-sized. The chain joins TRBV19 to TRBJ2-7; 8 bases match TRBD2. Germline loops: CDR1 LNHDA, CDR2 SQIVND (reference sequence). After removal of 7 bases from V and 4 bases from J, the junction contained 12 bases not matched to a gene. The CDR3 runs to 15 residues. CDR3 nucleotides: TGTGCCAGTAACCCTGGGGGCGGGAGGTCGTACGAGCAGTACTTC. Its translation is CASNPGGGRSYEQYF.

This clonotype was recorded a few times. The chain joins TRBV20-1 to TRBJ1-2; D is uncertain. With 1 base removed from V and 1 base from J, the gap between germline ends came to 13 bases. Germline CDR1 reads DFQATT; CDR2 reads SNEGSKA (reference sequence). This CDR3 region has 15 residues. CDR3 sequence (DNA): TGCAGTGCTAGAGTGTCGCCAGGCATTAACTATGGCTACACCTTC. It specifies CSARVSPGINYGYTF.

This clonotype counts as medium-sized. The rearrangement joins TRBV7-9 to TRBJ1-1; D remains ambiguous. The germline V gene has CDR1 SEHNR and CDR2 FQNEAQ (reference sequence). V lost 3 bases to trimming and J lost 3 bases, with 5 bases between them. This CDR3 is built from 12 residues. The CDR3 reads CASSLSDTEAFF. DNA for the CDR3: TGTGCCAGCAGCTTGTCGGACACTGAAGCTTTCTTT.

Worth noting for this clonotype: One junction end disagrees with the germline gene, perhaps due to a read error. The chain uses TRBV10-3 and TRBJ2-3; 8 bases agree with TRBD2. The CDR3 runs to 13 residues. CDR1 ENHRY and CDR2 SYGVKD come from the germline V gene. In DNA, the CDR3 is TGTGCCAGCAGTCCCCGGGGGGGAGATACGCAGTATTTT. This encodes CASSPRGGDTQYF.

The V call is TRBV10-3, the J call TRBJ2-7; TRBD1 is a possible D gene (5 bases). The germline CDR1 and CDR2 sequences are ENHRY and SYGVKD. The CDR3 is made up of 13 amino acids. V was pared by 7 bases and J by 6 bases, with 16 bases between. DNA for the CDR3: TGTGCCATCACGCCTATTGGGGCCTCCGAGCAGTACTTC. Residues: CAITPIGASEQYF.

V and J are TRBV24-1 and TRBJ2-5; 8 bases align to TRBD1. This CDR3 is built from 15 residues. Germline CDR1 is KGHDR and CDR2 is SFDVKD. Trimming at V came to 4 bases and at J to 4 bases, leaving 7 bases not matched to a gene. CDR3 nucleotide sequence: TGTGCCACCAGTGAGCTAACAGGGGGACGAGAGACCCAGTACTTC. It specifies CATSELTGGRETQYF.

This chain uses TRBV19 with TRBJ2-3, with a possible D match to TRBD2 (5 bases). Trimming removed 5 bases at V and 3 bases at J, with 12 bases between. CDR3 size: 14 residues. CDR1 is LNHDA and CDR2 is SQIVND in the germline V gene (reference sequence). CDR3: CASSPRGTTDTQYF. The CDR3, as DNA: TGTGCCAGTAGTCCTCGGGGTACTACAGATACGCAGTATTTT.

This clonotype was observed at least ten times. The J gene is TRBJ1-1, the V gene TRBV9; 8 nucleotides align to TRBD1. Trimming removed 3 bases from V and 6 bases from J; junction bases left unmatched: 10. Germline CDR1 reads SGDLS; CDR2 reads YYNGEE. The CDR3 covers 15 residues. The CDR3 region has the DNA TGTGCCAGCAGCGCTGGACAGGGACGTGATTCTGAAGCTTTCTTT. Protein sequence: CASSAGQGRDSEAFF. Filled out from reference TRBV9 and TRBJ1-1, the complete variable domain reads DSGVTQTPKHLITATGQRVTLRCSPRSGDLSVYWYQQSLDQGLQFLIQYYNGEERAKGNILERFSAQQFPDLHSELNLSSLELGDSALYFCASSAGQGRDSEAFFGQGTRLTVV.

In its sample, this clonotype was seen many times. The rearrangement links TRBV7-9 to TRBJ2-5; 8 nucleotides line up with TRBD1. Germline loops: CDR1 SEHNR, CDR2 FQNEAQ (reference sequence). With 4 bases clipped from V and 5 bases from J, the junction kept 3 bases outside the gene matches. The length of the CDR3 is 13 residues. Written as DNA, the CDR3 is TGTGCCAGCAGCTCGACAGGGGAGGAGACCCAGTACTTC. It is translated as CASSSTGEETQYF.

This chain connects TRBV19 to TRBJ1-2; 7 bases match TRBD1. This CDR3 has 13 amino acids. Germline CDR1 is LNHDA and CDR2 is SQIVND (reference sequence). With 6 bases clipped from V and 6 bases from J, the junction kept 7 bases outside the gene matches. The CDR3 here is CASRMGRGDGYTF. In DNA form, the CDR3 reads TGTGCCAGTAGGATGGGCAGGGGGGATGGCTACACCTTC.

This clonotype appeared many times. The gene calls are TRBV9 and TRBJ2-2; D may correspond to TRBD1 or TRBD2 (7 bases each). Germline V gene lookup returns CDR1 SGDLS and CDR2 YYNGEE. Trimming took 3 bases from V and 1 from J, leaving 13 bases between them. The CDR3 totals 16 residues. The CDR3 DNA sequence: TGTGCCAGCAGCGCAGGGGGGGGCCTGAACACCGGGGAGCTGTTTTTT. It is translated as CASSAGGGLNTGELFF.

This clonotype was observed many times. The chain uses TRBV4-1 and TRBJ2-2, with D hard to call. This CDR3 has 15 amino acids. V was trimmed by 0 bases and J by 1 base, leaving 6 bases between them. Per the germline V gene, CDR1 is MGHRA and CDR2 is YSYEKL. The CDR3, as DNA: TGCGCCAGCAGCCAAGACCCAGGGAACACCGGGGAGCTGTTTTTT. It translates to CASSQDPGNTGELFF.

The gene calls are TRBV2 and TRBJ2-1, with TRBD1 identical over 7 bases. Germline CDR1 SNHLY, CDR2 FYNNEI. Unmatched junction bases numbered 7, after V lost 7 bases and J lost 1 base. CDR3 length equals 15 residues. The CDR3 here is CASTRQGSSYNEQFF. The DNA of the CDR3 is TGTGCCAGCACCCGACAGGGATCGTCCTACAATGAGCAGTTCTTC.